This T cell receptor beta chain originates from a study of cytomegalovirus exposure and HLA in healthy donors (dated by TCRdb to between 2016 and 2019). Looking at the study overall: According to an earlier analysis of around 600 of the donors, about 170 million T cells yielded over 90 million unique TCR beta sequences and approximately 300 Gb of sequence data. Approximately 330 gigabases of sequencing data and approximately 92 million unique TCR sequences made up an early release that covered over 550 HLA-typed donors. Of the 300 to 450 genotyped donors, around 81% fell in the genetic ancestry cluster associated with self-reported Caucasian donors. The aim of the study was to test whether cataloging public T cell receptors could identify signatures of past pathogen exposure. The study used immunosequencing to profile the T cell repertoires of hundreds of subjects and linked those repertoires to cytomegalovirus serostatus. In addition to the first cohort of 666 subjects, a separate validation cohort of 100 to 150 different subjects was used. High-throughput TCR immunosequencing, statistical association of individual TCRs with disease status, and machine learning were combined to predict cytomegalovirus infection status. To study patterns of TCR occurrence, a later analysis re-analyzed previously published TCR beta repertoires from around 700 donors and added high-resolution HLA genotyping. The later analysis used no new phenotypic data to find candidate immune exposures, relying instead on TCR beta sequences and their occurrence across donors. To decide whether each TCR beta V gene segment behaved as functional or pseudogenic, an earlier analysis of approximately 590 of the donors relied on high-throughput TCR beta sequencing. Alongside the repertoire data, information on donor age, sex, ethnicity and CMV serostatus was compiled. A later genetic analysis used genome-wide SNP genotypes for about 65% of the 666 donors, treating that subset as a discovery cohort. Every discovery cohort repertoire had been produced on one sequencing platform. HLA typing covered class I and class II loci at four-digit resolution. Typing coverage varied by locus: roughly 620-640 donors for A, B, C, DRB1 and DQB1; some 520 for DQA1; around 610 for DPA1; around 490 for DPB1. Because of strong linkage in the cohort, four to six DR-DQ haplotypes were treated as single units for association and clustering. On average, about 200,000 unique TCR beta nucleotide sequences were sequenced per donor among 398 genotyped donors of the cohort, with roughly a sixth of those sequences being non-productive.

As concerns this clone: The specificity of this receptor is unknown. It has no much larger one-base neighbor in the sample; base qualities were not kept.

CDR1 MDHEN and CDR2 SYDVKM were looked up in the germline V gene. V is trimmed back by 6 bases and J by 8 bases, and the junction contains 8 bases that no gene match accounts for. The CDR3 starts with the cysteine, ends with the phenylalanine, and has 13 residues. Only the CDR3 part of the read is kept: 39 bases, read in frame from the first base. Libraries came from the immunoSEQ multiplex PCR assay. A mixture of 60 forward primers for TCR Vbeta segments and 13 reverse primers for TCR Jbeta segments was used in the multiplex PCR. A multiplex PCR assay on genomic DNA amplified the CDR3 region of rearranged TCR beta genes. On the Illumina HiSeq System, the amplified TCR beta libraries were sequenced as 87-base-pair reads. On the study's bioinformatics: A later analysis counted approximately 74 million unique TCR beta chains across the 500 to 850 repertoires, and 10 million to 11 million of these chains were shared by at least two donors. To remove PCR and sequencing errors, raw reads were error-corrected and collapsed into unique sequences using a nearest-neighbor algorithm that merged closely related sequences. Alignment of CDR3 sequences to IMGT reference sequences was used to assign V, D and J gene segments. For a sequence to be retained, at least a six-nucleotide match to both a V gene segment and a J gene segment was required. A rearrangement was called productive if the CDR3 had no stop codons and remained in frame with V and J, and every other rearrangement was called non-productive. CDR3 was defined by IMGT convention, running from the second conserved V-encoded cysteine to the conserved J-encoded phenylalanine. Sequences without an unambiguous match to a single V gene segment were excluded from the earlier analysis of a few hundred of the donors. In an earlier analysis of approximately 590 of the donors, a V segment was called functional when productive rearrangements were above 56.7%, and segregating when the standard deviation between donors exceeded 5%. A statistical classification framework was built to diagnose cytomegalovirus status from the catalog of TCR beta chain sequences. In a later analysis, V and J genes were assigned by comparing TCR nucleotide sequences against IMGT/GENE-DB human TR gene sequences. Using the TCRdist pipeline, a later analysis assigned CDR3 sequences along with most-parsimonious VDJ recombination scenarios. In a later analysis, every TCR beta chain was defined by the combination of its CDR3 amino acid sequence and its V-gene family, and reads without a unique V-gene family were dropped. A later analysis removed 592 highly shared, low-generation-probability nucleotide sequences to deal with suspected cross-contamination and a sequencing artifact. A later analysis calculated a clonal expansion index for each public chain from normalized within-repertoire ranks of inferred template counts. A later analysis computed generation probabilities with a VDJ recombination model fitted to out-of-frame rearrangements, and checked the results against IGoR. In a later analysis, TCR-TCR, TCR-HLA and TCR-CMV co-occurrence was scored with hypergeometric tests, and a repertoire-size bias correction was applied to TCR pairs. To estimate false discovery rates, a later analysis permuted the HLA or CMV assignments 20 times. A later analysis grouped co-occurring TCRs with DBSCAN, adding TCRdist sequence similarity when clustering within HLA-allele-positive subsets. Repertoires with fewer than 30,000 or more than 120,000 public chains were left out of co-occurrence clustering, as were five repertoires with anomalous nucleotide sharing. Not all clones reach the TCRdb copy of this immuneACCESS table, which keeps in-frame sequences only. Checked studies attribute under half of the gap to unresolved V genes and leave the rest unexplained. The V and J calls and clone size were taken over from that table, and D and trimming were inferred from the DNA. Counted in this sample were 160,000 or so clones; approximately 75% of them appeared once. The top ten clones comprise 3.7% of the sample.

Overall results and qualifications from the work: In the study, some 160 TCR beta chains were listed as associated with cytomegalovirus. According to a later genetic analysis, donors in an Asian-associated ancestry cluster had fewer N-insertions in productive TCRs than the roughly 660-donor mean. For the cohort, immune exposure information was limited to CMV serostatus. In a later genetic analysis, a missense DCLRE1C variant was associated with V-gene and J-gene trimming of TCR beta chains, and the association was replicated in an independent cohort. Broadly in line with IMGT annotations, most TCR beta V segments showed up in productive rearrangements about 90% or about 30% of the time in an earlier analysis of 587 of the donors. A cluster of highly shared sequence variants was judged likely to be a technical artifact of the sequencing pipeline. A further reported finding was that TCR beta sequences accurately predicted the HLA-A and HLA-B alleles for most subjects in the first cohort. In vitro tests confirmed that a few of the cytomegalovirus-associated TCR beta chains recognize cytomegalovirus antigens. When HLA alleles, especially DR and DQ, strongly co-occurred, attributing TCR associations to individual alleles was difficult. Correlated functional status among segregating V segments might reflect linkage disequilibrium, but an unknown experimental factor could not be ruled out. Because HLA typing was missing for some donors at each locus, association tests included only the typed subset. Several of the top co-occurrence clusters appeared to be linked to parvovirus B19, influenza, CMV and Epstein-Barr virus, according to a later analysis. In a later analysis, TCR association rates were found to vary across HLA loci, with the most associated TCRs seen for DRB1 alleles and the fewest for HLA-C alleles. Because counts were too low, approximately 18 rarely observed V segments, including chromosome 9 orphons, were excluded from the earlier analysis of some 590 of the donors. Only TCR beta chains were sequenced in this cohort, and the absence of alpha or paired-chain data limited detectable features. According to a later analysis, most CMV-associated TCR beta chains appeared to be HLA-restricted, and the HLA associations seemed to be driven largely by CMV exposure. In both the original and validation cohorts, the classifier was reported to diagnose cytomegalovirus status with high specificity and sensitivity. In a later analysis, HLA-associated TCR beta chains showed more clonal expansion and lower generation probabilities than non-associated chains that were equally common. A later analysis associated 16,951 TCR beta sequences with specific HLA alleles at a false discovery rate of 0.05. While some public TCRs were present in many individuals, most TCR sequences turned up only very rarely across donors. Some IMGT-functional V segments, including TRBV6-2 and TRBV6-3, could not be distinguished by the 87-base-pair reads and were therefore excluded. Sequencing depth was assumed to be roughly uniform across donors in the presence/absence analyses, though that assumption may not hold. The authors suggested that the approach could potentially be generalized to other disease states and immunological phenotypes.

In total, just over 650 healthy bone marrow donors made up the cohort. At the time of sampling, every cohort member was nominally healthy, though immune exposures that went unrecorded were likely present. The donor was CMV seropositive and was included in the group of 250 to 350 seropositive cohort members. A peripheral blood sample was provided by each donor, and peripheral blood mononuclear cells were used for TCR beta sequencing. Genomic DNA was extracted from the blood cell samples with the Qiagen DNeasy Blood Extraction Kit. The specimen was PBMCs. This clonotype was sampled from a man aged 25-45 years in good health and CMV-seropositive. The sequence links TRBV28 to TRBJ1-2, and TRBD1 aligns with 8 junction nucleotides. CDR3 protein: CASRPGQDLGYTF. The nucleotide sequence is given as TGTGCCAGCAGGCCGGGACAGGACTTAGGCTACACCTTC.